This T cell receptor beta chain emerged from a study of metastatic and nonmetastatic thyroid tumors. On the study more broadly: For malignant and benign thyroid patients, tumor or nodule tissue and blood were the sources whose repertoires were compared.

A note on this clone: Its antigen is unidentified.

Patients had received no treatment of any kind before thyroid surgery. TCRdb reassembled clones from the PCR reads with MiXCR. The repertoire holds roughly 34,000 clones, roughly 33% seen once, with roughly 16% in the top ten. Germline CDR1 and CDR2: DFQATT and SNEGSKA (reference sequence). Trimming cost V 0 bases and J 5 bases; bases outside gene matches: 3. This CDR3 comprises 13 residues. Study results and caveats: It was reported that TCR beta diversity was significantly higher in malignant thyroid tumors than benign nodules, in blood and tumor.

The sequenced material came from tumor tissue. This clonotype was sampled from a female donor with papillary thyroid cancer or a benign thyroid nodule (not recorded which). Some clones in this sample may be carry-over from other donors' samples. The gene calls are TRBV20-1 and TRBJ2-5; 7 positions agree with TRBD2. CDR3 sequence reads: CSARDGGWETQYF. CDR3 DNA: TGCAGTGCTAGAGACGGGGGGTGGGAGACCCAGTACTTC.